This T cell receptor (beta chain) stems from a study of STAT5B mutations in CD4+ large granular lymphocyte leukemia. Whole-study findings and limits: Compared with healthy controls (2/35), patient top clones favored TRBV06 (8/27).

The CDR3 runs 15 residues. Germline CDR1 and CDR2: SEHNR and FQNEAQ (reference sequence). Trimming left V 5 bases short and J 3 bases short, with 15 bases between. TCRdb's table, derived via immunoSEQ multiplex PCR, lists solely in-frame clones and lacks some. Counted here are over 45,000 clones, 70% occurring once; the ten biggest clones make up over 1.5%. Points on this clone: Its antigen remains unidentified.

The rearrangement uses TRBV7-9 and TRBJ2-3, with D possibly being TRBD1 (5 bases). Sequencing was performed on CD4+ T cells from blood buffy coats. The sequence was obtained from a human donor in good health. The CDR3 is CASSRPGPETDTQYF. In DNA form, the CDR3 reads TGTGCCAGCAGCAGACCAGGGCCAGAAACAGATACGCAGTATTTT.